Presented here are 2 T cell receptor beta chains from one specimen sequenced in a study of shared clonotypes between healthy human individuals (dated by TCRdb to 2020 to 2021). Libraries were constructed by the immunoSEQ multiplex PCR assay. TCRdb re-hosts the immuneACCESS table, in-frame sequences only. Its copies lack some clones; in the studies checked, an unresolved V gene accounts for under half of them, and the cause for the rest is not known. The sample has approximately 2.3 million clones on record, just over 90% of them singletons. The top ten constitute 0.39% of the sample. Specimen: naive CD4+ T cells from PBMCs. This specimen's cell subset or site label, interpreted: CD45RA+ positively selected. The receptors were sampled from a man younger than 35 in good health. Some clones in this sample may be carry-over from other donors' samples.

This chain uses TRBV7-3 with TRBJ2-1; 14 bases map to TRBD2. The V gene end was trimmed by 5 bases and the J gene end by 1 base; junction bases not matched to a gene: 7. The germline gives CDR1 SGHTA, CDR2 FQGTGA. The CDR3 loop spans 18 amino acids. The CDR3: CASSAGLAGALSYNEQFF. Written as DNA, the CDR3 is TGTGCCAGCAGCGCGGGACTAGCGGGAGCACTTTCCTACAATGAGCAGTTCTTC.

V and J are TRBV14 and TRBJ1-2, with D perhaps TRBD1 (5 bases). V was pared by 1 base and J by 8 bases, with 17 bases between. This CDR3 has 15 amino acids. Germline values: CDR1 SGHDN, CDR2 FVKESK. The CDR3 bases are TGTGCCAGCAGCCAAGTGGGCGCGGACAACGTCGGCTACACCTTC. Translated, it gives CASSQVGADNVGYTF.